The 7 T cell receptor beta chains given below trace back to one sample, sequenced in a study of CD8+ T cells in alopecia areata. cDNA prepared by RNA extraction and subsequent reverse transcription served as the template for sequencing. Libraries were prepared by immunoSEQ multiplex PCR; TCRdb keeps only in-frame clonotypes and omits some of them. The sample contains over 85,000 clones, 50% to 75% of which appear only once. Noted treatment: oral pan-JAK inhibitor, 5-10 mg twice daily. Source: CD8+ T cells sorted from blood, taken at week 4, from a patient treated with tofacitinib. These receptors came from a human donor with alopecia areata.

The chain links TRBV5-1 to TRBJ2-1; a possible D gene is TRBD2 (6 bases). Per germline, CDR1 SGHRS and CDR2 YFSETQ. The germline V and J ends were trimmed by 0 bases and 2 bases, with 12 bases remaining between them. This CDR3 contains 16 residues. The CDR3 DNA is TGCGCCAGCAGCTTGGGTGGTAGCGGAACCTACAATGAGCAGTTCTTC. Translation: CASSLGGSGTYNEQFF.

The chain has TRBV2 and TRBJ2-7, with D hard to call. Germline CDR1 reads SNHLY; CDR2 reads FYNNEI. The CDR3 extends over 13 amino acids. Trimming took 4 bases from V and 2 from J, leaving 9 bases between them. CDR3 loop: CASSVKGAYEQYF. Written as DNA, the CDR3 is TGTGCCAGCAGTGTCAAGGGCGCCTACGAGCAGTACTTC.

This chain connects TRBV27 to TRBJ2-5; D gene uncertain. Germline CDR1 reads MNHEY; CDR2 reads SMNVEV (reference sequence). The ends were cut back, 5 bases at V and 5 bases at J, with 18 bases in the middle. The CDR3 is made up of 15 amino acids. Here the CDR3 reads CASSPLRPHEETQYF. The DNA of the CDR3 is TGTGCCAGCAGTCCTCTTAGGCCCCATGAGGAGACCCAGTACTTC.

The chain carries TRBV29-1 and TRBJ1-1; 7 positions agree with TRBD1. Germline CDR1 and CDR2: SQVTM and ANQGSEA. The CDR3 length is 14 residues. The CDR3 loop is CTVEPGTVNTEAFF. The CDR3 DNA follows: TGCACCGTAGAACCCGGGACAGTCAACACTGAAGCTTTCTTT.

This chain links TRBV5-6 with TRBJ1-6, with a weak D call TRBD1 (6 bases). Germline CDR1 SGHDT, CDR2 YYEEEE. CDR3 size: 14 residues. V was cut by 2 bases and J by 7 bases, with 10 bases left in between. The CDR3: CASSLGQGNSPLHF. For the CDR3, the DNA is TGTGCCAGCAGCTTAGGGCAGGGGAATTCACCCCTCCACTTT.

This clone was counted a few times. This chain links TRBV13 with TRBJ2-3; 7 bases align to TRBD2. The CDR3 is 15 residues long. Germline V gene sequence: CDR1 PRHDT, CDR2 FYEKMQ (reference sequence). The ends lost 7 bases at V and 0 bases at J; junction bases unmatched: 7. The CDR3 region is CASNRAGESTDTQYF. The CDR3 nucleotides read TGTGCCAGCAATCGGGCGGGAGAAAGCACAGATACGCAGTATTTT. The variable domain in full, completed from reference TRBV13 and TRBJ2-3, reads AAGVIQSPRHLIKEKRETATLKCYPIPRHDTVYWYQQGPGQDPQFLISFYEKMQSDKGSIPDRFSAQQFSDYHSELNMSSLELGDSALYFCASNRAGESTDTQYFGPGTRLTVL.

The chain recombines TRBV4-1 with TRBJ2-7, with D possibly called TRBD1 or TRBD2 (5 bases each). The CDR3 is 15 residues long. CDR1 is MGHRA, CDR2 YSYEKL, per germline. Trimming took off 5 bases at V and 1 base at J, with 15 bases between the two ends. Here the CDR3 DNA reads TGCGCCAGCAGCTACGGTTGGGGGTCTTCCTACGAGCAGTACTTC. Translated: CASSYGWGSSYEQYF.